These 24 T cell receptor beta chains were sequenced from one sample in a study of blood T cell repertoires in COVID-19. Data came from immunoSEQ multiplex PCR; TCRdb stores just in-frame clones and leaves some out. This table holds approximately 89,000 clones, 60% to 85% found once. The sequenced material came from peripheral blood. All receptors come from a human donor in a cohort sampled during active COVID-19.

Turning to this clone: Different DNA sequences within this sample yield the same CDR3. CDR3 bases: TGTGCCAGCAGCCAAGACCCAGCGGGAGGGAGGCAAGAGACCCAGTACTTC. Residues: CASSQDPAGGRQETQYF. The V gene is TRBV4-2, the J gene TRBJ2-5, with 10 positions matching TRBD2. CDR3 length: 17 amino acids. Germline-derived CDR1 and CDR2 are LGHNA and YNFKEQ. The V segment lost 0 bases and the J segment 2 bases; nucleotides outside the gene matches: 6.

J is TRBJ1-1 and V is TRBV7-9; TRBD1 might be the D (5 bases). This CDR3 has 15 residues. V lost 0 bases and J 8 bases, leaving 16 bases between the germline ends. Germline-derived CDR1 and CDR2 are SEHNR and FQNEAQ (reference sequence). The CDR3 bases are TGTGCCAGCAGCTTAGCGCTGGGACTACCCCCAGAAGCTTTCTTT. Residues: CASSLALGLPPEAFF.

The chain couples TRBV7-8 to TRBJ1-4, with D perhaps matching TRBD1 (5 bases). The V and J ends lost 1 base and 5 bases respectively, with 11 bases between them. Germline V gives CDR1 SGHVS, CDR2 FQNEAQ. The CDR3 consists of 15 residues. The CDR3 here is CASSLGGGRNEKLFF. CDR3 nucleotides: TGTGCCAGCAGCTTAGGCGGGGGACGGAATGAAAAACTGTTTTTT.

The CDR3 loop is CAWSSGDGEQYF. CDR3 sequence (DNA): TGTGCCTGGAGTTCGGGGGACGGCGAGCAGTACTTC. The V call is TRBV30, the J call TRBJ2-7; possible D gene TRBD2, 6 bases. Between the trimmed V and J ends, which lost 2 bases and 6 bases, there was a span of 11 bases. The CDR3 length is 12 residues. CDR1 GTSNPN and CDR2 SVGIG come from the germline V gene (reference sequence).

The CDR3 DNA sequence: TGTGCCAGCCGCAAAGACCCGGGACTAGGAGGGACCCAGTACTTC. Translated, it gives CASRKDPGLGGTQYF. This chain uses TRBV2 with TRBJ2-5, with TRBD2 matching 8 bases. The CDR3 contains 15 residues. Germline V gives CDR1 SNHLY, CDR2 FYNNEI. V lost 8 bases and J lost 7; bases outside the gene matches: 15.

This chain links TRBV27 with TRBJ1-1; no definite D call. Between the trimmed V and J ends, which lost 7 bases and 0 bases, there was a span of 15 bases. The CDR3 contains 15 residues. In germline, CDR1 is MNHEY, CDR2 SMNVEV (reference sequence). CDR3 region: CASTQNLELNTEAFF. For the CDR3, the DNA is TGTGCCAGCACTCAAAATCTGGAGTTGAACACTGAAGCTTTCTTT.

The chain joins TRBV7-8 to TRBJ1-1; the D gene is possibly TRBD1 (6 bases). Germline CDR1 and CDR2: SGHVS and FQNEAQ. CDR3 length: 12 residues. Trimming pared 5 bases from V and 5 bases from J, leaving 9 bases between. The CDR3 DNA follows: TGTGCCAGCAGCCCCCAGGGGACTGAAGCTTTCTTT. Translated, it gives CASSPQGTEAFF.

This rearrangement joins TRBV28 to TRBJ2-7, with 8 bases fitting TRBD1. The ends lost 3 bases at V and 0 bases at J; junction bases unmatched: 7. The CDR3 covers 16 residues. Germline V CDR1 and CDR2: MDHEN, SYDVKM. In DNA, the CDR3 is TGTGCCAGCAGTTTGCCCGGGACAGGAAGCTCCTACGAGCAGTACTTC. It specifies CASSLPGTGSSYEQYF. The complete variable domain, with remaining parts taken from reference TRBV28 and TRBJ2-7, reads DVKVTQSSRYLVKRTGEKVFLECVQDMDHENMFWYRQDPGLGLRLIYFSYDVKMKEKGDIPEGYSVSREKKERFSLILESASTNQTSMYLCASSLPGTGSSYEQYFGPGTRLTVT.

The chain employs TRBV7-3 and TRBJ2-6; TRBD2 agrees at 11 bases. The germline gives CDR1 SGHTA, CDR2 FQGTGA. Unmatched junction bases numbered 11, after V lost 5 bases and J lost 5 bases. The CDR3 sequence is 18 residues long. The CDR3 spells CASSPVTLAGVWANVLTF. CDR3 DNA sequence: TGTGCCAGCAGCCCCGTCACACTAGCGGGGGTCTGGGCCAACGTCCTGACTTTC.

This sequence joins TRBV6-2 or TRBV6-3 and TRBJ1-1, with 7 bases matching TRBD1. Losses at the gene ends were 2 bases for V and 7 bases for J; bases not matched to a gene: 10. Germline CDR1 is MNHEY and CDR2 is SVGEGT. The CDR3 has 15 amino acids. The CDR3 loop reads CASSYGTEKLNEAFF. CDR3 DNA: TGTGCCAGCAGTTACGGGACAGAGAAATTAAATGAAGCTTTCTTT.

There are a few counts of this clone. V usage is TRBV4-2 and J usage is TRBJ1-6; unclear D gene. Germline V gives CDR1 LGHNA, CDR2 YNFKEQ. Between the trimmed V and J ends, which lost 1 base and 13 bases, there was a span of 11 bases. This CDR3 has 13 residues. CDR3 bases: TGTGCCAGCAGCCAAGGGGCATATAACCCCCTCCACTTT. Protein product: CASSQGAYNPLHF.

The genes are TRBV6-5 and TRBJ1-2, with a possible D match to TRBD1 (6 bases). Germline loops: CDR1 MNHEY, CDR2 SVGAGI. V lost 8 bases to trimming and J lost 6 bases, with 10 bases between them. The CDR3 contains 11 residues. CDR3: CASPTGHGYTF. CDR3 in DNA: TGTGCCAGCCCGACAGGTCATGGCTACACCTTC.

The chain links TRBV19 to TRBJ1-4; a weak D match, TRBD1 (6 bases). The CDR3 covers 16 residues. Germline V lookup: CDR1 LNHDA, CDR2 SQIVND (reference sequence). Trimming removed 4 bases at V and 10 bases at J, with 22 bases between. CDR3 DNA: TGTGCCAGTAGTACCTCAGGCGAAGGGGGAATTGGAAAACTGTTTTTT. Its translation: CASSTSGEGGIGKLFF.

This rearrangement joins TRBV4-2 to TRBJ2-2, with D possibly TRBD2 on 5 matching bases. Germline V gene data show CDR1 as LGHNA and CDR2 as YNFKEQ. The length of the CDR3 is 15 residues. Trimming shortened V by 6 bases and J by 0 bases, and 11 bases separated the two germline ends. The CDR3 here is CASRNREPNTGELFF. The CDR3 bases are TGTGCCAGCAGAAACCGGGAACCGAACACCGGGGAGCTGTTTTTT.

This chain links TRBV28 with TRBJ1-5; D unclear. The germline gives CDR1 MDHEN, CDR2 SYDVKM. Trimming pared 7 bases from V and 5 bases from J, leaving 15 bases between. CDR3 length: 14 amino acids. In DNA, the CDR3 is TGTGCCAGCAACCCGCGGGCCTCACATCAGCCCCAGCATTTT. It encodes CASNPRASHQPQHF.

The J gene is TRBJ1-2, the V gene TRBV7-9; 10 bases fit TRBD1. V lost 5 bases, J lost 8 bases, and 11 bases stayed unmatched. The CDR3 totals 15 residues. The germline V gene encodes CDR1 SEHNR and CDR2 FQNEAQ (reference sequence). The CDR3 DNA is TGTGCCAGCAGCCACCGGGACAGGGGTTCGCGGGGCTACACCTTC. This translates into CASSHRDRGSRGYTF.

The chain has TRBV29-1 and TRBJ1-1; 11 nucleotides line up with TRBD1. Germline-derived CDR1 and CDR2 are SQVTM and ANQGSEA. After removal of 1 base from V and 4 bases from J, the junction contained 5 bases not matched to a gene. The CDR3 is 15 amino acids. The CDR3 region is CSVEGTGGVGTEAFF. The CDR3 DNA is TGCAGCGTTGAAGGGACAGGGGGCGTTGGCACTGAAGCTTTCTTT. Full variable domain (missing parts from reference TRBV29-1 and TRBJ1-1): SAVISQKPSRDICQRGTSLTIQCQVDSQVTMMFWYRQQPGQSLTLIATANQGSEATYESGFVIDKFPISRPNLTFSTLTVSNMSPEDSSIYLCSVEGTGGVGTEAFFGQGTRLTVV.

This chain connects TRBV18 to TRBJ2-4; D not resolved. This CDR3 comprises 13 residues. Germline V gene sequence: CDR1 KGHSH, CDR2 LQKENI. V was trimmed by 1 base and J by 8 bases, leaving 9 bases between them. DNA for the CDR3: TGTGCCAGCTCACCACGAAGCTTAGACATTCAGTACTTC. It codes for CASSPRSLDIQYF. Variable domain in full (rest from reference TRBV18 and TRBJ2-4): NAGVMQNPRHLVRRRGQEARLRCSPMKGHSHVYWYRQLPEEGLKFMVYLQKENIIDESGMPKERFSAEFPKEGPSILRIQQVVRGDSAAYFCASSPRSLDIQYFGAGTRLSVL.

The rearrangement links TRBV29-1 to TRBJ2-3, with TRBD2 identical over 14 bases. The J segment lost 6 bases and the V segment lost 7 bases, leaving 12 bases of the junction unmatched. The CDR3 is made up of 16 amino acids. Germline values: CDR1 SQVTM, CDR2 ANQGSEA. The chain's CDR3 is CSGGLAGASGSDTQYF. In DNA form, the CDR3 reads TGCAGCGGGGGACTAGCGGGAGCTAGCGGCAGTGATACGCAGTATTTT.

The chain recombines TRBV6-1 with TRBJ2-3; 12 positions match TRBD2. This CDR3 comprises 19 residues. Germline V gives CDR1 MNHNS, CDR2 SASEGT. V gave up 2 bases and J gave up 5 bases; unmatched junction bases: 14. CDR3 bases: TGTGCCAGCAGTGAATCCCCTAGCGGGAGGGCAAGTGAAAAAGATACGCAGTATTTT. It is translated as CASSESPSGRASEKDTQYF.

The chain carries TRBV10-1 and TRBJ1-2, with 8 bases aligning to TRBD1. Losses at the gene ends were 5 bases for V and 2 bases for J; bases not matched to a gene: 10. Germline V CDR1 and CDR2: WNHNN, SYGVQD (reference sequence). The CDR3 is made up of 16 amino acids. CDR3 sequence reads: CASSPGGQATNYGYTF. CDR3 nucleotide sequence: TGCGCCAGCAGTCCCGGGGGACAGGCCACGAACTATGGCTACACCTTC.

J is TRBJ2-1 and V is TRBV4-1; TRBD2 matches at 10 bases. Germline V gives CDR1 MGHRA, CDR2 YSYEKL. The CDR3 loop spans 17 amino acids. V lost 0 bases and J lost 2; bases outside the gene matches: 4. CDR3 sequence (DNA): TGCGCCAGCAGCCAAGATGGTCTAGCGGGAGCCTACAATGAGCAGTTCTTC. Translating gives CASSQDGLAGAYNEQFF.

The V and J genes are TRBV5-1 and TRBJ2-3; the match to TRBD2 covers 12 bases. Germline V gene lookup returns CDR1 SGHRS and CDR2 YFSETQ. V was pared by 3 bases and J by 2 bases, with 4 bases of the junction left unmatched. The CDR3 consists of 16 residues. The CDR3 region is CASSWGLAGTTDTQYF. The CDR3 DNA follows: TGCGCCAGCAGCTGGGGACTAGCGGGTACCACAGATACGCAGTATTTT.

The genes are TRBV28 and TRBJ2-1; TRBD2 matches at 13 bases. Germline V CDR1 and CDR2: MDHEN, SYDVKM. The CDR3 totals 16 residues. V was pared by 6 bases and J by 3 bases, with 5 bases of the junction left unmatched. The CDR3 is CASSIGTSGNYNEQFF. In DNA, the CDR3 is TGTGCCAGCAGCATCGGGACTAGCGGGAACTACAATGAGCAGTTCTTC.